This TCR beta chain was identified during a study of blood T cell repertoires in COVID-19. Study-wide background: Sites in the United States, Italy and Spain provided acute and convalescent COVID-19 samples. PBMCs, B-cell-depleted T cells, or T cells provided the cDNA or gDNA that made up the material.

Authors' analysis steps: Cell counts per sample came from amplifying reference gene primers. The repertoire was sequenced with immunoSEQ multiplex PCR; TCRdb's copy has only in-frame clones and lacks some. V and J calls and clone size follow that table, whereas D and trimming were derived from the DNA. Altogether 150,000 to 200,000 clones are present, over 75% being singletons, with the ten largest covering approximately 12%. This clone was found a few times. The receptor comes from a man in his fifties or sixties who had recovered from COVID-19. Sequencing was performed on peripheral blood.

For the CDR3, the DNA is TGCAGCGTTGTAGGGGGGGCGTCCTCATTAGCCAAAAACATTCAGTACTTC. It specifies CSVVGGASSLAKNIQYF. V usage is TRBV29-1 and J usage is TRBJ2-4, with a weak D call TRBD2 (7 bases). Trimming removed 4 bases from V and 0 bases from J, with 19 bases in between. CDR1 is SQVTM and CDR2 is ANQGSEA in the germline V gene. This CDR3 is built from 17 residues.